The rows below give T cell receptor beta chains drawn from one sample of a study of blood T cell repertoires in COVID-19. Assay: immunoSEQ multiplex PCR; the TCRdb copy retains only in-frame clones and omits some. The table records about 140,000 clones, approximately 91% of them present only once. The sequenced sample was peripheral blood. These receptors were taken from a man between 65 and 85 years old with acute or convalescent COVID-19. CDR3s leave out the opening cysteine and the closing phenylalanine or tryptophan. Clone size appears in some rows only: once, few, many, or a class for an expanded clone.

V: TRBV27; size: -; J: TRBJ2-2; CDR3: ASTSGRTGMNTGELF
V: TRBV6-1; size: -; J: TRBJ2-3; CDR3: ASSEAWALTDTQY
V: TRBV5-1; size: -; J: TRBJ2-3; CDR3: ASSLLGHSTDTQY
V: TRBV6-6; size: once; J: TRBJ2-2; CDR3: ASHTSGGTGELF
V: TRBV15; size: once; J: TRBJ2-1; CDR3: ATSRTSGGDNEQF
V: TRBV28; size: -; J: TRBJ1-2; CDR3: ACKQELYGYT
V: TRBV2; size: -; J: TRBJ2-1; CDR3: ASSLQMASNEQF
V: TRBV5-1; size: -; J: TRBJ2-2; CDR3: ASIGGVSTDTGELF
V: TRBV6-1; size: -; J: TRBJ1-1; CDR3: ASSEAAFRGNTEAF
V: TRBV30; size: -; J: TRBJ1-4; CDR3: AWSVAAGGNEKLF
V: TRBV5-1; size: -; J: TRBJ2-1; CDR3: ASSSGLAGTNEQF
V: TRBV13; size: -; J: TRBJ2-7; CDR3: ASSSGGAYEQY
V: TRBV7-2; size: -; J: TRBJ1-2; CDR3: ASSQWMGQVNT
V: TRBV6-4; size: -; J: TRBJ2-1; CDR3: ASSDYPGGEQF
V: TRBV3-1/TRBV3-2; size: once; J: TRBJ2-2; CDR3: ASSLGTGGVTGELF
V: TRBV5-1; size: -; J: TRBJ1-1; CDR3: ASSLLSDTEAF
V: TRBV5-1; size: once; J: TRBJ2-2; CDR3: ASSLVGGNTGELF
V: TRBV7-9; size: -; J: TRBJ1-6; CDR3: ASSLRVDSPLH
V: TRBV5-1; size: -; J: TRBJ2-7; CDR3: ASSSQASSSYEQY
V: TRBV5-4; size: -; J: TRBJ2-7; CDR3: ASSPDGVRGQY
V: TRBV27; size: -; J: TRBJ2-5; CDR3: ASSPSGAGETQY
V: TRBV6-1; size: -; J: TRBJ1-5; CDR3: ASSGSGVSGVLSNQPQH
V: TRBV29-1; size: -; J: TRBJ1-2; CDR3: SVSDRGGNGYT
V: TRBV4-2; size: -; J: TRBJ2-1; CDR3: ASSQLGTGETNEQF
V: TRBV28; size: -; J: TRBJ2-7; CDR3: ASRTGAYEQY
V: TRBV29-1; size: -; J: TRBJ2-3; CDR3: SAGQYTDTQY
V: TRBV24-1; size: -; J: TRBJ2-7; CDR3: ATSDPGTPTYEQY
V: TRBV11-2; size: -; J: TRBJ1-2; CDR3: ASSQTPTNYGYT
V: TRBV11-2; size: -; J: TRBJ2-5; CDR3: AGSRIAGRIETQY
V: TRBV27; size: -; J: TRBJ1-1; CDR3: ASSQRWNTEAF
V: TRBV19; size: few; J: TRBJ1-6; CDR3: ASSIQGWDSNSPLH
V: TRBV15; size: few; J: TRBJ1-1; CDR3: ATSRGLDRGKAF
V: TRBV5-8; size: -; J: TRBJ1-1; CDR3: ASSLRQLNTEAF
V: TRBV3-1/TRBV3-2; size: -; J: TRBJ1-4; CDR3: ASSSRGTATNEKLF
V: TRBV5-8; size: -; J: TRBJ1-2; CDR3: ASSLGAGIYGYT
V: TRBV3-1/TRBV3-2; size: -; J: TRBJ1-6; CDR3: ASSQELGRGC
V: TRBV6-5; size: -; J: TRBJ2-7; CDR3: ATRGAARAEQY
V: TRBV6-4; size: -; J: TRBJ2-2; CDR3: ASSDGQGAWTGELF
V: TRBV6-5; size: -; J: TRBJ2-3; CDR3: ASRTGGRADTQY
V: TRBV28; size: -; J: TRBJ2-3; CDR3: ASSPPGRATDTQY
V: TRBV28; size: once; J: TRBJ2-1; CDR3: ASSPKGGRSYNEQF
V: TRBV12-5; size: -; J: TRBJ2-2; CDR3: ASGSRTGNTGELF
V: TRBV6-5; size: -; J: TRBJ1-3; CDR3: ASSRGMSSGNTIY
V: TRBV7-6; size: -; J: TRBJ2-3; CDR3: ASSLDRGDTQY
V: TRBV9; size: -; J: TRBJ2-2; CDR3: ASSVAQGGELF
V: TRBV11-2; size: -; J: TRBJ1-2; CDR3: ASSSLRRGGYT
V: TRBV18; size: -; J: TRBJ2-1; CDR3: ASSSTGGKRLAGGNEQF
V: TRBV18; size: once; J: TRBJ2-7; CDR3: ASSLPRTSGRPREQY
V: TRBV9; size: -; J: TRBJ2-3; CDR3: ASSASLAGGVGTDTQY
V: TRBV7-3; size: -; J: TRBJ2-7; CDR3: ASSQKGQGNQY